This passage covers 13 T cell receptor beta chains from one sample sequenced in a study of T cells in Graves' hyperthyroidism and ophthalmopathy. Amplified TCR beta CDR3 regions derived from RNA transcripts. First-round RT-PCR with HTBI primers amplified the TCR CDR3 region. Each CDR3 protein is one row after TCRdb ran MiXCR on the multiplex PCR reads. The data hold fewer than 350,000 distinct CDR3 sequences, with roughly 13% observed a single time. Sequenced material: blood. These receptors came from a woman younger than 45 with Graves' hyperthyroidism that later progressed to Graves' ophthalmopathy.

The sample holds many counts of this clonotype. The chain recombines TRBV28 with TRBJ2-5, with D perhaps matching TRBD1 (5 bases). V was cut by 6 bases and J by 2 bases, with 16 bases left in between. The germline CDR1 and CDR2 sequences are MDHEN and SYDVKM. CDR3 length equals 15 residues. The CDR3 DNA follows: TGTGCCAGCAGCAACACCGTGGACACGCAAGAGACCCAGTACTTC. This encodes CASSNTVDTQETQYF.

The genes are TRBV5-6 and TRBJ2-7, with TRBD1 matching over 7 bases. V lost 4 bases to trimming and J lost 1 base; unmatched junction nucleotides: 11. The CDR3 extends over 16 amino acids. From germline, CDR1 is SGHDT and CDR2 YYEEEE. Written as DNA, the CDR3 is TGTGCCAGCAGCCGGGACAGAGAGTATCTTTCCTACGAGCAGTACTTC. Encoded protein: CASSRDREYLSYEQYF. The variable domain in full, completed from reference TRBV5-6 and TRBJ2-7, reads DAGVTQSPTHLIKTRGQQVTLRCSPKSGHDTVSWYQQALGQGPQFIFQYYEEEERQRGNFPDRFSGHQFPNYSSELNVNALLLGDSALYLCASSRDREYLSYEQYFGPGTRLTVT.

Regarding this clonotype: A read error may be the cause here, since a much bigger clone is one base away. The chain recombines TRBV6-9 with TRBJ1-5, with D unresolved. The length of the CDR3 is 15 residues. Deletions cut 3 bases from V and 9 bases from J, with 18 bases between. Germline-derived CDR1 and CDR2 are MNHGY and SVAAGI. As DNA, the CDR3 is TGTGCCAGCAGTTACACCGGACCTCCAGGTCGGCCCCAGCATTTT. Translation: CASSYTGPPGRPQHF.

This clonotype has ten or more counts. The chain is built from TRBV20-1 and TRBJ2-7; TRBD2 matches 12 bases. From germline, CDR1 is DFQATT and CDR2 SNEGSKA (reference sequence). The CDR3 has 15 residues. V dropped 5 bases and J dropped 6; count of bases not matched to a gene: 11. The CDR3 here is CSAGDPTSGSAEQYF. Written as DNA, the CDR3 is TGCAGTGCTGGGGACCCGACTAGCGGGAGCGCCGAGCAGTACTTC.

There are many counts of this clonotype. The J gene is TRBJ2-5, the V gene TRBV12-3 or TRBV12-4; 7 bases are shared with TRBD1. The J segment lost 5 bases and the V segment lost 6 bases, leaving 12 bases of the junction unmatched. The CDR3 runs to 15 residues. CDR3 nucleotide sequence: TGTGCCAGCAGCATAAGAGGGGGCGTTTTGGAGACCCAGTACTTC. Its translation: CASSIRGGVLETQYF.

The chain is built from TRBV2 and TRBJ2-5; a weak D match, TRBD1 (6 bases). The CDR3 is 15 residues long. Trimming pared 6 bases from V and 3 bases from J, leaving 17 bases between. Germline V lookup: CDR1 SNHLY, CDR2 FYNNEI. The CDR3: CASRYRDNHEETQYF. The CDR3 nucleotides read TGTGCCAGCAGATACCGGGACAATCACGAAGAGACCCAGTACTTC.

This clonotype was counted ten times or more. The CDR3 protein is CASSPVPTPYEQYF. The CDR3 bases are TGTGCCAGCAGCCCCGTTCCGACCCCCTACGAGCAGTACTTC. V and J are TRBV7-2 and TRBJ2-7, with D unresolved. CDR3 size: 14 residues. CDR1 and CDR2 from the germline V gene are SGHTA and FQGNSA. Trimming shortened V by 5 bases and J by 2 bases, and 13 bases separated the two germline ends.

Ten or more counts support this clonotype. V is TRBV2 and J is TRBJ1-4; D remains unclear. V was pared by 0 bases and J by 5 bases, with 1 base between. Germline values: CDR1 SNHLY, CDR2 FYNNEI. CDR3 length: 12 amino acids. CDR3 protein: CASSEANEKLFF. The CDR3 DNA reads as TGTGCCAGCAGTGAAGCCAATGAAAAACTGTTTTTT.

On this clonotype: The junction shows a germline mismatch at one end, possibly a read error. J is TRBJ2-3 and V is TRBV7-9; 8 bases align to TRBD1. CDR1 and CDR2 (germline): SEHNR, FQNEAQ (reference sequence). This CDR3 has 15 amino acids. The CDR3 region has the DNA TGCGCCAGCAGCTTGCAGGGGGCCGGGTCAGATACGCAGTATTTT. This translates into CASSLQGAGSDTQYF.

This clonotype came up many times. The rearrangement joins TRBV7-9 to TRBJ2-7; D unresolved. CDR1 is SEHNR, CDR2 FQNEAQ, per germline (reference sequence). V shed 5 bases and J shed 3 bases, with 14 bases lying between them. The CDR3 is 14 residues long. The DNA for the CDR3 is TGTGCCAGCAGCCCCTTGACAACACACTACGAGCAGTACTTC. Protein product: CASSPLTTHYEQYF.

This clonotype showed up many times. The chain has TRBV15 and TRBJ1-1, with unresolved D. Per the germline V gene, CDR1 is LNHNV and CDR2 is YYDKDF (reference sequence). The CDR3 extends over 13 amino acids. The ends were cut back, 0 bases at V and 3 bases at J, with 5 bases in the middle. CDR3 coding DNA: TGTGCCACCAGCAGAGATCGCCACACTGAAGCTTTCTTT. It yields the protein CATSRDRHTEAFF. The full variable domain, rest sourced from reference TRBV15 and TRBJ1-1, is DAMVIQNPRYQVTQFGKPVTLSCSQTLNHNVMYWYQQKSSQAPKLLFHYYDKDFNNEADTPDNFQSRRPNTSFCFLDIRSPGLGDTAMYLCATSRDRHTEAFFGQGTRLTVV.

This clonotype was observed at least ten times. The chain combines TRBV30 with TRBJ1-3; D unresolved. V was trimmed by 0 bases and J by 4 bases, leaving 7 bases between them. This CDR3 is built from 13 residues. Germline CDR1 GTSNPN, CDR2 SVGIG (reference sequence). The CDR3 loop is CAWSVLSGNTIYF. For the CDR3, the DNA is TGTGCCTGGAGTGTACTTTCGGGAAACACCATATATTTT.

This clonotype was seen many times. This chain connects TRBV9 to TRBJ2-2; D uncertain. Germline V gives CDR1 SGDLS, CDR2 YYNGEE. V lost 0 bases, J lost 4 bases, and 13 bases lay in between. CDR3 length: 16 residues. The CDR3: CASSVESRVGTGELFF. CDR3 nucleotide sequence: TGTGCCAGCAGCGTAGAATCCCGAGTAGGCACCGGGGAGCTGTTTTTT.